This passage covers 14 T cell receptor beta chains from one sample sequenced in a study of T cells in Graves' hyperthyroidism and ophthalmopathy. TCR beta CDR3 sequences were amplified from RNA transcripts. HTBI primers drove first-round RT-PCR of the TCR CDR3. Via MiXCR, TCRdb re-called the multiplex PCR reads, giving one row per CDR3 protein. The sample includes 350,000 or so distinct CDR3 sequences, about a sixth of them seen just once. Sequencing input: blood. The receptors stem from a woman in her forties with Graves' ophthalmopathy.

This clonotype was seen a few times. This CDR3 is CATSRAGGDYGYTF. CDR3 bases: TGTGCCACCAGCAGAGCGGGAGGAGACTATGGCTACACCTTC. The V and J genes are TRBV15 and TRBJ1-2; D is unresolved. Germline lookup yields CDR1 LNHNV and CDR2 YYDKDF (reference sequence). Deletions cut 1 base from V and 3 bases from J, with 9 bases between. The CDR3 has 14 residues.

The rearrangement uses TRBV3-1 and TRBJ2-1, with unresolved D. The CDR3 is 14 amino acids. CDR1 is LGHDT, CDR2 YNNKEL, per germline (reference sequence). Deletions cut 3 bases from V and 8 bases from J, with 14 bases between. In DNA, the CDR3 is TGTGCCAGCAGCCAGCTGAGAAATGGCGATGAGCAGTTCTTC. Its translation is CASSQLRNGDEQFF.

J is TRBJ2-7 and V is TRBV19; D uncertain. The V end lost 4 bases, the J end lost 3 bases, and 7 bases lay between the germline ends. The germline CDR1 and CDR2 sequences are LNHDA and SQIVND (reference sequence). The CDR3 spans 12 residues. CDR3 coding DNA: TGTGCCAGTAGTAAGGCAGGCTACGAGCAGTACTTC. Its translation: CASSKAGYEQYF.

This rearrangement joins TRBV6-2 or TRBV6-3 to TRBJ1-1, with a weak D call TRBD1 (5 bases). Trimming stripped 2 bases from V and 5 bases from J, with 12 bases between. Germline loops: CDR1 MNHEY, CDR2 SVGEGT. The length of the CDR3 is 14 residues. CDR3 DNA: TGTGCCAGCAGTTACGTTGGGGGGAGTACTGAAGCTTTCTTT. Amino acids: CASSYVGGSTEAFF.

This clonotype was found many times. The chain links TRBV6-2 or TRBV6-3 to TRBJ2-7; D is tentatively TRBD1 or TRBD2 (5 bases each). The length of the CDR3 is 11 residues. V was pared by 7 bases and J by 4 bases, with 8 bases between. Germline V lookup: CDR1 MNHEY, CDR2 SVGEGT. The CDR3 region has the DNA TGTGCCAGCAAATGGGGGTACGAGCAGTACTTC. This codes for CASKWGYEQYF.

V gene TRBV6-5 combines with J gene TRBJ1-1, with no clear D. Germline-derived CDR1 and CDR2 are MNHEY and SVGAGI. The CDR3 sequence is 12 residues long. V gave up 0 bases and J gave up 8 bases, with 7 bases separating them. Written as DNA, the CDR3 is TGTGCCAGCAGTTACTCTCTACGCGAAGCTTTCTTT. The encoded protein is CASSYSLREAFF.

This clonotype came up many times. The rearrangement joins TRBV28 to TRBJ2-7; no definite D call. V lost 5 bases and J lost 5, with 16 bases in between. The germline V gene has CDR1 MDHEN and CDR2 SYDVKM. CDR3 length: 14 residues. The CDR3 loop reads CASSRPARTNEQYF. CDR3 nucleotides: TGTGCCAGCAGTAGGCCAGCTCGGACCAACGAGCAGTACTTC.

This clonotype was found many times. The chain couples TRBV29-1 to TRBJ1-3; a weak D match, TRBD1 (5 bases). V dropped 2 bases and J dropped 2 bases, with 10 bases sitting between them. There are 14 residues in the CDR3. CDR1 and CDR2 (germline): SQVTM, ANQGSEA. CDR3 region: CSVERLGAGNTIYF. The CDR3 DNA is TGCAGCGTTGAAAGATTAGGGGCTGGAAACACCATATATTTT.

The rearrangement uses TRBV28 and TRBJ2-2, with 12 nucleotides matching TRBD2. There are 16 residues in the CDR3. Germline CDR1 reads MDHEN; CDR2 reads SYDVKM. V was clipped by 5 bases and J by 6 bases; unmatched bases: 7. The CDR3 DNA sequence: TGTGCCAGCAGTAACCTAGCGGGAGGGCTCGCCGGGGAGCTGTTTTTT. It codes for CASSNLAGGLAGELFF.

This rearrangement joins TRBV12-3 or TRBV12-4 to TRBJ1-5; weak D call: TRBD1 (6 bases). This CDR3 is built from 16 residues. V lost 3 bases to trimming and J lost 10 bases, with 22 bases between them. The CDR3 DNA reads TGTGCCAGCAGTTTGTTTGGGGGCAGGGCTGATTTCCCCCAGCATTTT. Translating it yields CASSLFGGRADFPQHF.

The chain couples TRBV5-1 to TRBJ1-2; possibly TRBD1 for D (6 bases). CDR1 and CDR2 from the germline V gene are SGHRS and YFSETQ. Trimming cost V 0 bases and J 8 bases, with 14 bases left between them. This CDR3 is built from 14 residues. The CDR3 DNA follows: TGCGCCAGCAGCTTGGGACAGGCAGAAGGAGGCTACACCTTC. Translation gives CASSLGQAEGGYTF.

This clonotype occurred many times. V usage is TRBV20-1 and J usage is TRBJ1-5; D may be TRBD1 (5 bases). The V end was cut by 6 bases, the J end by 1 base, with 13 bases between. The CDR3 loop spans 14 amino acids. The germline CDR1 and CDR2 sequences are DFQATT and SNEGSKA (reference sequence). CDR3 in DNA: TGCAGTGCCGGGGCAGGACTGAGCAATCAGCCCCAGCATTTT. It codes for CSAGAGLSNQPQHF.

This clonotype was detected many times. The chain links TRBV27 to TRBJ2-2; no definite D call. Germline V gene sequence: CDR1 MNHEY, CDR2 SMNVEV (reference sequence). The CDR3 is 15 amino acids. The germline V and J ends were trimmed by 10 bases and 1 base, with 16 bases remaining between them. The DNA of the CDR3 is TGTGCCACCCCCAAACCGAGACAGAACACCGGGGAGCTGTTTTTT. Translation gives CATPKPRQNTGELFF.

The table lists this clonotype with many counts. The CDR3 region is CASSRGGQETQYF. The CDR3 nucleotides read TGTGCCAGCAGCCGGGGGGGCCAAGAGACCCAGTACTTC. This chain joins TRBV6-2 or TRBV6-3 and TRBJ2-5; 8 bases are shared with TRBD2. Per germline, CDR1 MNHEY and CDR2 SVGEGT. The CDR3 consists of 13 residues. V gave up 6 bases and J gave up 1 base; unmatched junction bases: 1.